Listed below are T cell receptor beta chains from one sample, sequenced in a study of blood T cell repertoires in COVID-19. Using immunoSEQ multiplex PCR, the repertoire was profiled, and TCRdb retains in-frame clones only, with some absent. The sample holds 30,000 or so clones, roughly 90% seen once. The material sequenced was peripheral blood. The receptors were gathered from a man aged 55 to 70 with active COVID-19. The CDR3 runs from the conserved cysteine through the conserved F or W. The order of the fields is clone size, D gene, J gene, V gene, CDR3 protein, CDR3 DNA. A D gene is named only where the DNA matches it firmly. Rows may omit the clone size; those that give it use once, few, many or a size class.

. . TRBJ1-4 TRBV25-1 CASTGLQQGINEKLFF TGTGCCAGCACGGGTCTCCAGCAGGGGATAAATGAAAAACTGTTTTTT
. . TRBJ2-3 TRBV20-1 CSKLATDTQYF TGCAGTAAACTAGCCACAGATACGCAGTATTTT
. . TRBJ2-4 TRBV6-2/TRBV6-3 CASSSPRDKNIQYF TGTGCCAGCAGCTCCCCACGGGACAAAAACATTCAGTACTTC
. . TRBJ1-1 TRBV11-3 CASSLVRQNTEAFF TGTGCCAGCAGCTTAGTGCGTCAAAACACTGAAGCTTTCTTT
once . TRBJ1-1 TRBV3-1/TRBV3-2 CASSRQLNTEAFF TGTGCCAGCAGCCGACAGTTGAACACTGAAGCTTTCTTT
. TRBD1 TRBJ1-1 TRBV19 CASSTSNRGWTEAFF TGTGCCAGTAGTACCTCAAACAGGGGTTGGACTGAAGCTTTCTTT
. TRBD1 TRBJ1-4 TRBV7-2 CASSFDRGMGKLFF TGTGCCAGCAGCTTCGACAGGGGGATGGGAAAACTGTTTTTT
. . TRBJ2-7 TRBV7-3 CASSLGAGVSYEQYF TGTGCCAGCAGCTTAGGGGCAGGGGTCTCCTACGAGCAGTACTTC
. . TRBJ1-1 TRBV4-1 CASSQGMVEDTEAFF TGCGCCAGCAGCCAAGGCATGGTTGAGGACACTGAAGCTTTCTTT
. TRBD1 TRBJ2-3 TRBV2 CASLDRVNVGDPPVTLADTQYF TGTGCCAGCCTGGACAGGGTGAACGTGGGCGATCCCCCCGTCACACTGGCGGATACGCAGTATTTT
. TRBD2 TRBJ2-1 TRBV7-2 CASSLGRNEQFF TGTGCCAGCAGCCTCGGGAGGAATGAGCAGTTCTTC
. TRBD1 TRBJ1-1 TRBV10-2 CASTLDRGRTEAFF TGCGCCAGCACCCTAGACAGGGGGCGGACTGAAGCTTTCTTT
. . TRBJ1-1 TRBV10-2 CASSDRAGTEAFF TGCGCCAGCAGTGACCGAGCGGGCACTGAAGCTTTCTTT
. TRBD1 TRBJ2-5 TRBV24-1 CATRGQPQETQYF TGTGCCACCAGGGGACAGCCACAAGAGACCCAGTACTTC
. TRBD2 TRBJ2-5 TRBV18 CASSPIRRGGSGETQYF TGTGCCAGCTCACCAATCCGGCGGGGGGGCTCTGGAGAGACCCAGTACTTC
. TRBD2 TRBJ2-1 TRBV2 CASSEGAGGPRGEQFF TGTGCCAGCAGTGAAGGAGCGGGGGGGCCCAGAGGAGAGCAGTTCTTC
. TRBD1 TRBJ1-5 TRBV6-6 CASSRYRGQEQPQHF TGTGCCAGCAGCCGTTACAGGGGCCAGGAACAGCCCCAGCATTTT
few TRBD2 TRBJ2-3 TRBV3-1/TRBV3-2 CASSRYRRGTQYF TGTGCCAGCAGCAGATACCGGCGGGGGACGCAGTATTTT
. . TRBJ2-4 TRBV24-1 CATSDTGKNIQYF TGTGCCACCAGTGACACGGGGAAAAACATTCAGTACTTC
. . TRBJ1-4 TRBV19 CASRPLRGMSTNEKLFF TGTGCCAGCCGGCCCCTCAGGGGAATGTCCACTAATGAAAAACTGTTTTTT
. . TRBJ1-3 TRBV19 CASSIQQGSSGNTIYF TGTGCCAGTAGTATCCAACAGGGTTCCTCTGGAAACACCATATATTTT
. . TRBJ2-7 TRBV7-3 CASSPGVAYEQYF TGTGCCAGCAGCCCGGGGGTAGCCTACGAGCAGTACTTC
once . TRBJ1-2 TRBV6-2/TRBV6-3 CASSYSSQRYGYTF TGTGCCAGCAGTTACTCGAGTCAGCGATATGGCTACACCTTC
. . TRBJ2-1 TRBV7-2 CASSSGVGIREQFF TGTGCCAGCAGCTCGGGTGTGGGTATCCGCGAGCAGTTCTTC
once . TRBJ2-7 TRBV10-3 CAISAGNEQYF TGTGCCATCAGTGCGGGGAACGAGCAGTACTTC
. . TRBJ1-2 TRBV4-1 CASSQDRDRGYGYTF TGCGCCAGCAGCCAAGATCGAGACAGAGGCTATGGCTACACCTTC
. TRBD1 TRBJ1-5 TRBV4-2 CASSQEDRVGQPQHF TGTGCCAGCAGCCAAGAGGACAGGGTAGGGCAGCCCCAGCATTTT
. . TRBJ1-6 TRBV4-3 CASSQEPGFYNSPLHF TGCGCCAGCAGCCAAGAACCAGGGTTCTATAATTCACCCCTCCACTTT
. . TRBJ1-6 TRBV4-3 CASSQDPFNSPLHF TGCGCCAGCAGCCAAGACCCATTTAATTCACCCCTCCACTTT
. TRBD1 TRBJ1-3 TRBV30 CAWSVLGFLLTGTAFSGNTIYF TGTGCCTGGAGTGTACTTGGGTTCCTCCTAACCGGGACAGCTTTCTCTGGAAACACCATATATTTT
. . TRBJ1-6 TRBV7-2 CASSLTSSRNSPLHF TGTGCCAGCAGCTTAACGTCGAGCCGAAATTCACCCCTCCACTTT
. . TRBJ2-7 TRBV7-8 CASSLRQGLYEQYF TGTGCCAGCAGCTTACGGCAGGGGCTGTACGAGCAGTACTTC
. . TRBJ2-5 TRBV30 CAWSMRETQYF TGTGCCTGGAGTATGAGAGAGACCCAGTACTTC
. TRBD1 TRBJ1-2 TRBV28 CASSDDLYRGRDGYTF TGTGCCAGCAGCGACGACCTCTACAGGGGGCGCGATGGCTACACCTTC
. . TRBJ1-2 TRBV24-1 CATSDSRLSAGFNYGYTF TGTGCCACCAGTGATTCCCGGCTTTCGGCAGGGTTTAACTATGGCTACACCTTC
. . TRBJ1-1 TRBV6-5 CASSYRGEAFF TGTGCCAGCAGTTACCGGGGGGAAGCTTTCTTT
. . TRBJ1-5 TRBV6-2/TRBV6-3 CASSLKSGGQPQHF TGTGCCAGCAGTCTCAAGTCCGGGGGGCAGCCCCAGCATTTT
. TRBD1 TRBJ1-5 TRBV19 CASSILRTGKNQPQHF TGTGCCAGTAGTATCCTACGGACAGGGAAAAATCAGCCCCAGCATTTT
. TRBD1 TRBJ1-5 TRBV24-1 CATSDPGTGDQPQHF TGTGCCACCAGTGATCCGGGGACAGGGGATCAGCCCCAGCATTTT
. . TRBJ1-6 TRBV18 CASSPEVGAPLHF TGTGCCAGCTCACCAGAGGTTGGGGCGCCCCTCCACTTT
. TRBD1 TRBJ1-1 TRBV5-1 CASSYGRDSYTEAFF TGCGCCAGCAGCTATGGCCGGGACAGTTACACTGAAGCTTTCTTT
. . TRBJ1-5 TRBV3-1/TRBV3-2 CASSQGLGASNQPQHF TGTGCCAGCAGCCAAGGTCTGGGAGCTAGCAATCAGCCCCAGCATTTT
. . TRBJ2-7 TRBV10-3 CARQFPREQYF TGTGCCAGACAGTTTCCTCGCGAGCAGTACTTC
. . TRBJ2-2 TRBV18 CASSSGLVTGELFF TGTGCCAGCTCGTCAGGATTGGTCACCGGGGAGCTGTTTTTT
. TRBD1 TRBJ2-5 TRBV5-4 CASSPGQIQETQYF TGTGCCAGCAGCCCGGGACAGATCCAAGAGACCCAGTACTTC